This TCR beta chain is from a study of regulatory T cells in long-lasting Graves disease. Whole-study findings and limits: Gene preferences differed: TRBV28, TRBJ1-2, TRBJ2-5 in persistent cases.

CDR3 regions were amplified by Arm-PCR using iRepertoire HTBI primers to build TCR beta libraries. TCRdb re-called the multiplex PCR reads with MiXCR, one entry per CDR3 protein. The sample shows around 500,000 distinct CDR3 sequences, less than 15% of them seen only once. Comment on this clonotype: Its antigen is currently unknown. Being one base from a much bigger clone, this may be a read error.

The time point here: newly diagnosed GD, antithyroid drugs for less than 3 months. There was RNA extracted from PBMCs, and the TCR library was made from it. This CDR3 contains 16 residues. V dropped 5 bases and J dropped 7; count of bases not matched to a gene: 14. CDR1 is SNHLY and CDR2 is FYNNEI in the germline V gene. The same specimen was also included in a second study, on T cells in Graves' hyperthyroidism and ophthalmopathy.

This receptor was obtained from a man aged 30 to 39 with Graves disease. The chain couples TRBV2 to TRBJ2-7; 10 bases are a match to TRBD1. The sample was peripheral blood mononuclear cells (PBMCs), taken at new diagnosis, from a patient treated with antithyroid drugs. This CDR3 reads CASSRTTGQGTNEQYF. CDR3 DNA: TGTGCCAGCAGTCGGACGACGGGACAGGGGACCAATGAGCAGTACTTC.